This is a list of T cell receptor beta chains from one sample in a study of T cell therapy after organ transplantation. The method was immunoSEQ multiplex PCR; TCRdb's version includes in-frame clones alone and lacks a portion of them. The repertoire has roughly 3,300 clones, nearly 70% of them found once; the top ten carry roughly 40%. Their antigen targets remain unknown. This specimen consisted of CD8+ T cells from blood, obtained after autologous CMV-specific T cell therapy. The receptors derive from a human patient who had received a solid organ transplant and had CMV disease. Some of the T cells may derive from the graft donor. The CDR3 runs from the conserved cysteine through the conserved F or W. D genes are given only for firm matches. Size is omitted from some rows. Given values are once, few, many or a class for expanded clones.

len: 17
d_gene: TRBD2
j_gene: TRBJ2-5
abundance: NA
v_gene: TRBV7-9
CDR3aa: CASSSPGLAGDGETQYF
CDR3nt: TGTGCCAGCAGCTCACCTGGACTAGCGGGAGACGGTGAGACCCAGTACTTC

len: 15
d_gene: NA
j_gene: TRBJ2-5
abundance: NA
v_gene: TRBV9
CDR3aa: CASSVDVLLGETQYF
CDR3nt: TGTGCCAGCAGCGTAGATGTCCTATTAGGAGAGACCCAGTACTTC

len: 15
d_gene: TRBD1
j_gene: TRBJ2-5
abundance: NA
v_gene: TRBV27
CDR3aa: CASSLAQGAGVTQYF
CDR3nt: TGTGCCAGCAGTTTAGCCCAGGGGGCCGGGGTGACCCAGTACTTC

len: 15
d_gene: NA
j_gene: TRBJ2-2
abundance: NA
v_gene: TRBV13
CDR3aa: CASSLHRATTGELFF
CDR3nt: TGTGCCAGCAGCTTACATCGGGCCACCACCGGGGAGCTGTTTTTT

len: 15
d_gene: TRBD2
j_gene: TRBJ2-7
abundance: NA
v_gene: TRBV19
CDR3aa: CASSISSGRPGEQYF
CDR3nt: TGTGCCAGTAGTATCTCTAGCGGGAGGCCGGGTGAGCAGTACTTC

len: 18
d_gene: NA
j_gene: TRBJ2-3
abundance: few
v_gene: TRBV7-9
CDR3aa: CASSLALGAGPSTDTQYF
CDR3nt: TGTGCCAGCAGCTTAGCGCTAGGGGCAGGCCCTAGCACAGATACGCAGTATTTT

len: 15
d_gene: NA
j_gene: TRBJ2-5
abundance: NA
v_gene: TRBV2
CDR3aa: CASIPPARGVETQYF
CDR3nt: TGTGCCAGCATTCCTCCGGCCAGGGGTGTGGAGACCCAGTACTTC

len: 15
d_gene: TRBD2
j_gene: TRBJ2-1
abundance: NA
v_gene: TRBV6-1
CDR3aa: CASSAARTGGGEQFF
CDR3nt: TGTGCCAGCAGTGCTGCGCGCACGGGGGGTGGTGAGCAGTTCTTC

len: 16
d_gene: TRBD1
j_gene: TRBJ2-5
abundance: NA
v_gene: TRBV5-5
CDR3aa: CASSLAPDRGSETQYF
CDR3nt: TGTGCCAGCAGCTTGGCCCCGGACAGGGGATCAGAGACCCAGTACTTC

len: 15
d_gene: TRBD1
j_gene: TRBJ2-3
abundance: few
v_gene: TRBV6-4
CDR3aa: CASSQTGQGADTQYF
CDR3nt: TGTGCCAGCAGTCAAACGGGACAGGGGGCAGATACGCAGTATTTT

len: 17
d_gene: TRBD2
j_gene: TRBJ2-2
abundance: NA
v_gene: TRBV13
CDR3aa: CASSSTPRGAWTGELFF
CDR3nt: TGTGCCAGCAGCTCCACCCCGCGGGGGGCTTGGACCGGGGAGCTGTTTTTT

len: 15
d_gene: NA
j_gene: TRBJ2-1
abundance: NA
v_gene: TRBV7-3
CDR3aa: CASSLTPRVRNEQFF
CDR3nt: TGTGCCAGCAGCTTAACGCCGAGGGTTAGGAATGAGCAGTTCTTC

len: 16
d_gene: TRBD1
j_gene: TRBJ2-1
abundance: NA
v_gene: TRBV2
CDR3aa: CASSDRDRGSYNEQFF
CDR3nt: TGTGCCAGCAGTGACCGGGACAGGGGTTCCTACAATGAGCAGTTCTTC

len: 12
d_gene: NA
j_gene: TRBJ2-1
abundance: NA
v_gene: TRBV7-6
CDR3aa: CASSLPDNEQFF
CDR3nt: TGTGCCAGCAGCCTCCCTGACAATGAGCAGTTCTTC

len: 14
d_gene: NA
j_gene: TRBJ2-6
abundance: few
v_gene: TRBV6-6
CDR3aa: CASSGLSGANVLTF
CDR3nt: TGTGCCAGCTCAGGGCTCTCTGGGGCCAACGTCCTGACTTTC

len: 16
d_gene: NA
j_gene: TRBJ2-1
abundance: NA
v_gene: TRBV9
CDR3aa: CASSPTATGWDNEQFF
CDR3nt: TGTGCCAGCAGCCCCACAGCGACAGGATGGGACAATGAGCAGTTCTTC

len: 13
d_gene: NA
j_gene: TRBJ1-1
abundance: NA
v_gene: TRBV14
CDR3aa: CASSLHADTEAFF
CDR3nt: TGTGCCAGCAGCCTGCACGCTGACACTGAAGCTTTCTTT

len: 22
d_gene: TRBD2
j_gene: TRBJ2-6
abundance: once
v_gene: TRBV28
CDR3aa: CASSTRDSHRLAGGTGANVLTF
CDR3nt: TGTGCCAGCAGTACCCGGGACAGTCATCGGCTAGCGGGAGGAACTGGGGCCAACGTCCTGACTTTC

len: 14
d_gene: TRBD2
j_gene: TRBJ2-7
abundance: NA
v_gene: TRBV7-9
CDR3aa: CASSLGTGEGEQYF
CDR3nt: TGTGCCAGCAGCTTAGGAACTGGGGAGGGCGAGCAGTACTTC

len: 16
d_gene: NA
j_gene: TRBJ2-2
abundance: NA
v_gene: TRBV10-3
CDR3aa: CAISEAGVGGTGELFF
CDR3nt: TGTGCCATCAGTGAAGCCGGCGTGGGCGGCACCGGGGAGCTGTTTTTT

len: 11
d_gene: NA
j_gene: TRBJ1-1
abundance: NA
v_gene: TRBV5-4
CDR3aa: CASSLLGVAFF
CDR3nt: TGTGCCAGCAGCTTGTTGGGTGTGGCTTTCTTT

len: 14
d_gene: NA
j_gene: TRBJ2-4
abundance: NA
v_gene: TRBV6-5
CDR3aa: CATPFGRAKNIQYF
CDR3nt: TGTGCCACCCCATTTGGCCGGGCCAAAAACATTCAGTACTTC

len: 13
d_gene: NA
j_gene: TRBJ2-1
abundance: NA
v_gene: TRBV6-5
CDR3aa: CASSPPPPDEQFF
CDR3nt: TGTGCCAGCAGTCCACCTCCGCCGGATGAGCAGTTCTTC

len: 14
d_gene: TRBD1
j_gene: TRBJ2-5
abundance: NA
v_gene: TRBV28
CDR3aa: CASNRDRDQETQYF
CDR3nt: TGTGCCAGCAACCGGGACAGGGACCAAGAGACCCAGTACTTC

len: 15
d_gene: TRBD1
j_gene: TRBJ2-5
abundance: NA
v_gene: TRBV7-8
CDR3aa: CASRDGTGFGETQYF
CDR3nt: TGTGCCAGCAGGGATGGGACAGGCTTTGGAGAGACCCAGTACTTC

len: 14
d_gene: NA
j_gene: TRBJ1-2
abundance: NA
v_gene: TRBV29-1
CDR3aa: CSVDGAGANYGYTF
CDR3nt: TGCAGCGTTGACGGAGCGGGCGCCAACTATGGCTACACCTTC

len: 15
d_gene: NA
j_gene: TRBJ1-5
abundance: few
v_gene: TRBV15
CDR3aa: CATSRDWDLNQPQHF
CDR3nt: TGTGCCACCAGCAGAGATTGGGACCTCAATCAGCCCCAGCATTTT

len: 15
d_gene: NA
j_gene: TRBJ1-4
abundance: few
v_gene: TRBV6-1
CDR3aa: CASSEAGTLMGKLFF
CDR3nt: TGTGCCAGCAGTGAAGCGGGGACTCTGATGGGGAAACTGTTTTTT

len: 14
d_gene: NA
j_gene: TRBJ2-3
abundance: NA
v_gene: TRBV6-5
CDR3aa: CASKRHGSTDTQYF
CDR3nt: TGTGCCAGCAAAAGACACGGTAGCACAGATACGCAGTATTTT

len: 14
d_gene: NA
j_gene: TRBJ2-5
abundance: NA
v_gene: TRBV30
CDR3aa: CAWSGGAHQETQYF
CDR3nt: TGTGCCTGGAGTGGGGGAGCCCACCAGGAGACCCAGTACTTC

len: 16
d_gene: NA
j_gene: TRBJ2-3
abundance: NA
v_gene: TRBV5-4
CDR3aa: CASSLARGRDTDTQYF
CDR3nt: TGTGCCAGCAGCTTGGCTAGGGGAAGGGACACAGATACGCAGTATTTT

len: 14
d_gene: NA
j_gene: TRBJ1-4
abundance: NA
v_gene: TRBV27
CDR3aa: CASSLYATNEKLFF
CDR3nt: TGTGCCAGCAGTTTATATGCAACTAATGAAAAACTGTTTTTT

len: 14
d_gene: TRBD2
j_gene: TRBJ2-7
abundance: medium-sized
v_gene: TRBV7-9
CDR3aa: CASSPPGGAGEQYF
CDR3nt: TGTGCCAGCAGCCCCCCCGGGGGGGCTGGCGAGCAGTACTTC

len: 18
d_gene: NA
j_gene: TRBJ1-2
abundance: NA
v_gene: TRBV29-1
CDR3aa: CSVEDFRTSQGTNYGYTF
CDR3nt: TGCAGCGTTGAAGACTTCCGGACAAGTCAAGGGACTAACTATGGCTACACCTTC

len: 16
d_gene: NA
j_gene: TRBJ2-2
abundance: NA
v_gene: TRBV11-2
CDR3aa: CASSLDWTMFTGELFF
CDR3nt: TGTGCCAGCAGCTTAGATTGGACAATGTTCACCGGGGAGCTGTTTTTT

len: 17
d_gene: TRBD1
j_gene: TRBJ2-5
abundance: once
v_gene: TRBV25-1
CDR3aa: CASSEVTGGSFQETQYF
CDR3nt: TGTGCCAGCAGTGAGGTGACAGGGGGCTCCTTCCAAGAGACCCAGTACTTC

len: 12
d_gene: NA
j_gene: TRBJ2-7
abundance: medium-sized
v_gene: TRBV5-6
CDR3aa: CASSFPPAEQYF
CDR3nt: TGTGCCAGCAGCTTTCCCCCAGCCGAGCAGTACTTC

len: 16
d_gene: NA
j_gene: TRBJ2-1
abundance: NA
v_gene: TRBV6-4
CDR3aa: CASSDSINSQYNEQFF
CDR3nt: TGTGCCAGCAGTGACTCGATCAATTCCCAATACAATGAGCAGTTCTTC

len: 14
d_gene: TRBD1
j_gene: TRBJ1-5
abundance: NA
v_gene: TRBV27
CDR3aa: CASSRGQGNQPQHF
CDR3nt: TGTGCCAGCAGTAGGGGGCAAGGGAATCAGCCCCAGCATTTT

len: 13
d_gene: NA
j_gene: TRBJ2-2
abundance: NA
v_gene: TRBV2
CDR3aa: CASLTLSTGELFF
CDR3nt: TGTGCCAGCTTAACCTTAAGCACCGGGGAGCTGTTTTTT

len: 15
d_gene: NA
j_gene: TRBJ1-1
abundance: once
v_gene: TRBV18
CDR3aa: CASSLWTGAKLEAFF
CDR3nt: TGTGCCAGCTCACTATGGACTGGGGCCAAGCTTGAAGCTTTCTTT

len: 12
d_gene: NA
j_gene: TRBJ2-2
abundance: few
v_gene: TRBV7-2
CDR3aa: CASTWRTGELFF
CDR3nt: TGTGCCAGCACCTGGCGGACCGGGGAGCTGTTTTTT

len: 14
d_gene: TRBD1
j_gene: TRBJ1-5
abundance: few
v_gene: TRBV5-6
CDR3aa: CASSLGTGSQPQHF
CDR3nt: TGTGCCAGCAGCTTGGGGACAGGGAGTCAGCCCCAGCATTTT

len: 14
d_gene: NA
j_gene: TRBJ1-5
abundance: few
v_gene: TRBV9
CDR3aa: CASSVEGGSQPQHF
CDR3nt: TGTGCCAGCAGCGTAGAGGGGGGCAGTCAGCCCCAGCATTTT

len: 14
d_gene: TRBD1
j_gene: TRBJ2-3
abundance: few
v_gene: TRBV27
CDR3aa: CASSSTGWRDTQYF
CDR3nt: TGTGCCAGCAGTTCGACAGGGTGGAGGGATACGCAGTATTTT

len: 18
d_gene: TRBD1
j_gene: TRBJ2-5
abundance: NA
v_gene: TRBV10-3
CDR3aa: CAISSRDSQSFPQETQYF
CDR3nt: TGTGCCATCAGTAGCCGGGACAGCCAATCTTTCCCCCAAGAGACCCAGTACTTC

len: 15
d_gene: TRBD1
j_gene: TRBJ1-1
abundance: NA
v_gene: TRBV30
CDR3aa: CAWSGRTGGNTEAFF
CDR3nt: TGTGCCTGGAGCGGGAGGACAGGGGGAAACACTGAAGCTTTCTTT

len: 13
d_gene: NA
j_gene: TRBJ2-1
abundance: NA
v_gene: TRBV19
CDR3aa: CASSTWFGVEQFF
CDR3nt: TGTGCCAGTAGCACTTGGTTTGGGGTCGAGCAGTTCTTC

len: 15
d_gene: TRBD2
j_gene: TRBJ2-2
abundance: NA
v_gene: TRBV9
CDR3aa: CASSVSGTDAGELFF
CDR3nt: TGTGCCAGCAGCGTAAGCGGGACCGATGCCGGGGAGCTGTTTTTT

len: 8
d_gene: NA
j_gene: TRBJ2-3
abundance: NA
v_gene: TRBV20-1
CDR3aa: CSAGGQYF
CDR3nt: TGCAGTGCAGGGGGGCAGTATTTT

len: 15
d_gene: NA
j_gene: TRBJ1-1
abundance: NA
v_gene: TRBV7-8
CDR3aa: CASSPGTVKNTEAFF
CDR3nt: TGTGCCAGCAGCCCAGGGACGGTTAAGAACACTGAAGCTTTCTTT

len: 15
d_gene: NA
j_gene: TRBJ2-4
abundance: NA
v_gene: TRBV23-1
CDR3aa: CASSQRGGAKNIQYF
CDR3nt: TGCGCCAGCAGTCAAAGGGGGGGAGCCAAAAACATTCAGTACTTC

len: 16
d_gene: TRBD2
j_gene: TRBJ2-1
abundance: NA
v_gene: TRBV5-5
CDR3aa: CASSLDEREFFYEQFF
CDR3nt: TGTGCCAGCAGCTTGGACGAGCGGGAGTTTTTCTATGAGCAGTTCTTC

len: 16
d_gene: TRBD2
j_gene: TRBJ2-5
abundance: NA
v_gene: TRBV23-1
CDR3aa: CASSLPGRFSCRTQYF
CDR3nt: TGCGCCAGCAGTCTCCCCGGGAGGTTTTCTTGTCGGACCCAGTACTTC

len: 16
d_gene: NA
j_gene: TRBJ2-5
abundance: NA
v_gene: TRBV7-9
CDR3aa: CASSLGPLKGEETQYF
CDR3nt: TGTGCCAGCAGCTTGGGCCCCTTAAAGGGGGAGGAGACCCAGTACTTC

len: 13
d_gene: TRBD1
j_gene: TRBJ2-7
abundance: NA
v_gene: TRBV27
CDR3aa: CASGQGGPYEQYF
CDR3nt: TGTGCCAGCGGACAGGGAGGCCCCTACGAGCAGTACTTC

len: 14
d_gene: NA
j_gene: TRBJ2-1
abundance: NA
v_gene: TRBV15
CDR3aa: CATSRDLDHNEQFF
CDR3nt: TGTGCCACCAGCAGAGATCTTGACCACAATGAGCAGTTCTTC

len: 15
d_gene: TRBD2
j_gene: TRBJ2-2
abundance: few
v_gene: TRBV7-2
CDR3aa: CASSLEGLNTGELFF
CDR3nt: TGTGCCAGCAGCTTAGAGGGACTAAACACCGGGGAGCTGTTTTTT

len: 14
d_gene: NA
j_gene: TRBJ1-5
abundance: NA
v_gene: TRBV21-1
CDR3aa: CASSSGTRNQPQHF
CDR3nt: TGTGCCAGCAGCTCGGGGACACGAAATCAGCCCCAGCATTTT

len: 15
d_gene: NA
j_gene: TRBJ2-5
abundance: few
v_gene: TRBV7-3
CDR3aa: CASSLMGAHQETQYF
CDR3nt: TGTGCCAGCAGCTTAATGGGGGCACATCAAGAGACCCAGTACTTC